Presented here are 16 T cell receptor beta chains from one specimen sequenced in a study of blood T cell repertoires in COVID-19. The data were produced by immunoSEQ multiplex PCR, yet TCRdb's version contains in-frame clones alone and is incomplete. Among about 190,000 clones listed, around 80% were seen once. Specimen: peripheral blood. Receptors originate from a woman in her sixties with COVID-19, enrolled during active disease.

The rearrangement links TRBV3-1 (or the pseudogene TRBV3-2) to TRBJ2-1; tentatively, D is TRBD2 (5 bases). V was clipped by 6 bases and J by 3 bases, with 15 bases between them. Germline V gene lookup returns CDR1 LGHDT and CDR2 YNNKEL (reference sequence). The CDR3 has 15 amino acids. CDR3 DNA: TGTGCCAGCAGAAAAGGGAGCGGCAACTACAATGAGCAGTTCTTC. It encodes CASRKGSGNYNEQFF.

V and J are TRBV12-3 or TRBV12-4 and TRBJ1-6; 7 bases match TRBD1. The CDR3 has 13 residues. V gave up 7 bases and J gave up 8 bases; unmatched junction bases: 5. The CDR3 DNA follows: TGTGCCAGCACAGGGGGGCGAGATTCACCCCTCCACTTT. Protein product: CASTGGRDSPLHF.

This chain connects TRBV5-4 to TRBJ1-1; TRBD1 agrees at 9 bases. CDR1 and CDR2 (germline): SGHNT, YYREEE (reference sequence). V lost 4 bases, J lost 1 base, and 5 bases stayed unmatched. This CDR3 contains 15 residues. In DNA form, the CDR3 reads TGTGCCAGCAGCACATTACAGGGGGCGAACACTGAAGCTTTCTTT. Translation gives CASSTLQGANTEAFF.

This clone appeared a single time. DNA for the CDR3: TGTGCCAGCAGCCAAGATTGGCAGGCACTCTCTGGAAACACCATATATTTT. Translation: CASSQDWQALSGNTIYF. This chain connects TRBV3-1 (or the pseudogene TRBV3-2) to TRBJ1-3, with D unresolved. The germline V gene encodes CDR1 LGHDT and CDR2 YNNKEL (reference sequence). Trimming cost V 0 bases and J 0 bases, with 12 bases left between them. The CDR3 contains 17 residues.

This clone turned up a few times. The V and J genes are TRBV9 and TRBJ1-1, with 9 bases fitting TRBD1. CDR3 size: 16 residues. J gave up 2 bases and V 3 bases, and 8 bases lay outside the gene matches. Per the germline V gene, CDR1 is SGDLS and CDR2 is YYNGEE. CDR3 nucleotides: TGTGCCAGCAGCGCGGGACAGGGTTTTGCAAACACTGAAGCTTTCTTT. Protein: CASSAGQGFANTEAFF. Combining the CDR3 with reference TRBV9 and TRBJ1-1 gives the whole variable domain DSGVTQTPKHLITATGQRVTLRCSPRSGDLSVYWYQQSLDQGLQFLIQYYNGEERAKGNILERFSAQQFPDLHSELNLSSLELGDSALYFCASSAGQGFANTEAFFGQGTRLTVV.

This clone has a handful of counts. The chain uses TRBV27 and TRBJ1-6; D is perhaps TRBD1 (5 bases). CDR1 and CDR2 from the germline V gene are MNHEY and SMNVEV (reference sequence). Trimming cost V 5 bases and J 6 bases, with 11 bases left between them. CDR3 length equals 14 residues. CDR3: CASSPTGLNSPLHF. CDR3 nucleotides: TGTGCCAGCAGTCCGACGGGACTTAATTCACCCCTCCACTTT.

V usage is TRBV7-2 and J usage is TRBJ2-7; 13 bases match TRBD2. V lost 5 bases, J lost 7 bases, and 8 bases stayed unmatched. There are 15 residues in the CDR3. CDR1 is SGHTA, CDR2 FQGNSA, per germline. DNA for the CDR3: TGTGCCAGCAGCCTGACTAGCGGGAGGCAAGGGGAGCAGTACTTC. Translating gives CASSLTSGRQGEQYF. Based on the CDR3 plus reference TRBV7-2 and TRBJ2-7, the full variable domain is GAGVSQSPSNKVTEKGKDVELRCDPISGHTALYWYRQSLGQGLEFLIYFQGNSAPDKSGLPSDRFSAERTGGSVSTLTIQRTQQEDSAVYLCASSLTSGRQGEQYFGPGTRLTVT.

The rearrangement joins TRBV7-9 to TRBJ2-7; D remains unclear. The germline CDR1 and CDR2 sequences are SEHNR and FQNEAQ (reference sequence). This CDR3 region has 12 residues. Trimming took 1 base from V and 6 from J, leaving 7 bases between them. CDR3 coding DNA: TGTGCCAGCAGCTTAGGGGCCTTCGAGCAGTACGTC. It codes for CASSLGAFEQYV.

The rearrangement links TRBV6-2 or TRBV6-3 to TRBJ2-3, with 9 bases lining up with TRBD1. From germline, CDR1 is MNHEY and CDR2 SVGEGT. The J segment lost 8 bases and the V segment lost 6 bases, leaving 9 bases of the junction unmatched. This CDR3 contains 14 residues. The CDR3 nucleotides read TGTGCCAGCAGCCGGGACAGGGCGTTAGGTACGCAGTATTTT. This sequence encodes CASSRDRALGTQYF.

The DNA for the CDR3 is TGTGCCAGCAGCTTGGATCAGGGTCGGGGGGAGACCCAGTACTTC. Translation gives CASSLDQGRGETQYF. The rearrangement joins TRBV5-4 to TRBJ2-5; weak D call: TRBD2 (6 bases). The CDR3 totals 15 residues. Germline V gene sequence: CDR1 SGHNT, CDR2 YYREEE (reference sequence). V dropped 0 bases and J dropped 5 bases, with 14 bases sitting between them.

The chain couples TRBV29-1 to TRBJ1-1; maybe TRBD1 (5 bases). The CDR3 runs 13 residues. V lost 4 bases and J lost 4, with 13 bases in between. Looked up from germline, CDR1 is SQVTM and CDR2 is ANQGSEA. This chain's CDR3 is CSVVWGGVTEAFF. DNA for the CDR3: TGCAGCGTTGTGTGGGGAGGGGTCACTGAAGCTTTCTTT.

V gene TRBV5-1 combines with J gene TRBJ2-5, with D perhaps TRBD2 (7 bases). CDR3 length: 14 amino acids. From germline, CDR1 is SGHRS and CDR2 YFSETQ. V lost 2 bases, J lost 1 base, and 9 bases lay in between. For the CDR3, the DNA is TGCGCCAGCAGCTTAGGGGGGGGCCAAGAGACCCAGTACTTC. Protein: CASSLGGGQETQYF.

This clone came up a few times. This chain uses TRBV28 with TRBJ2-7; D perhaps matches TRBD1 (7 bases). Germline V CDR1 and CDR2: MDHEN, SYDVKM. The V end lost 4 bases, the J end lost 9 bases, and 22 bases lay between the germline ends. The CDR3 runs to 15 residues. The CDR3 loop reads CASSSFGRTQGGQYF. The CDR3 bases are TGTGCCAGCAGTTCCTTCGGCAGGACCCAGGGGGGGCAGTACTTC. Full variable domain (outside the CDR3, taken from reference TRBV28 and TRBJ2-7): DVKVTQSSRYLVKRTGEKVFLECVQDMDHENMFWYRQDPGLGLRLIYFSYDVKMKEKGDIPEGYSVSREKKERFSLILESASTNQTSMYLCASSSFGRTQGGQYFGPGTRLTVT.

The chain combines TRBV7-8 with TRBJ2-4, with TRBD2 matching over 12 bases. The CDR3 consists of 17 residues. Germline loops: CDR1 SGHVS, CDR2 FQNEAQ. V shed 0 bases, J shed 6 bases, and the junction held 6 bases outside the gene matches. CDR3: CASSLAGLAGSLNIQYF. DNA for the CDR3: TGTGCCAGCAGCTTAGCTGGACTAGCGGGGAGTTTAAACATTCAGTACTTC.

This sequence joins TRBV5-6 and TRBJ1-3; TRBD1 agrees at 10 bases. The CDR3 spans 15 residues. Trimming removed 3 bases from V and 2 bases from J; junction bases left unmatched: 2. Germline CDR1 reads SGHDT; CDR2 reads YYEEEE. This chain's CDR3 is CASSWGQGPGNTIYF. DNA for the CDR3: TGTGCCAGCAGCTGGGGACAGGGGCCTGGAAACACCATATATTTT.

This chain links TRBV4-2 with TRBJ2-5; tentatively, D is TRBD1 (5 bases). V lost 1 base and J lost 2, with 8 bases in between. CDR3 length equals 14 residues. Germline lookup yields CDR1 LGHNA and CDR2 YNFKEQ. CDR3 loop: CASSQVTEQETQYF. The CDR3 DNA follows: TGTGCCAGCAGCCAAGTGACAGAGCAAGAGACCCAGTACTTC.